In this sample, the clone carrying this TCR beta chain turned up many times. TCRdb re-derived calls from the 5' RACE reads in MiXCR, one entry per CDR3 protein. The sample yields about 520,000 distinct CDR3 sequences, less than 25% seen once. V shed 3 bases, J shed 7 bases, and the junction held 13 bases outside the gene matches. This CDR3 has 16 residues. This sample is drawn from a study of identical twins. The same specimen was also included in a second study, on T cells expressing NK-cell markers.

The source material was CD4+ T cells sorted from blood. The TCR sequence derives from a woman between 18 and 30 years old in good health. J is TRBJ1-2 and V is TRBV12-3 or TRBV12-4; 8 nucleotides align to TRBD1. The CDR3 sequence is CASSLTGTGASAGYTF. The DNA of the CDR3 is TGTGCCAGCAGTTTGACCGGGACAGGCGCCAGCGCTGGCTACACCTTC.